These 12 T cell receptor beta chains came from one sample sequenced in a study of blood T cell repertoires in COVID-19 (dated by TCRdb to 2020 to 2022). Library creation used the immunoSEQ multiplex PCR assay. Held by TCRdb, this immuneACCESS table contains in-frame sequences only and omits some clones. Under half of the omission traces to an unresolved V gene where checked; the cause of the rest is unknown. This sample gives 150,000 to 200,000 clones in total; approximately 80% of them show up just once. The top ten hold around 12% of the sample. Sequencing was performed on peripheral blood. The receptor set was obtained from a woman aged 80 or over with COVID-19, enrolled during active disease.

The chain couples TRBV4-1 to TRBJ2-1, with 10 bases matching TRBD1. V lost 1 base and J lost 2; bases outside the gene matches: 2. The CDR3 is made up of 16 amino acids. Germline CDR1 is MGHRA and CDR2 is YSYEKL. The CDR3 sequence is CASSQAGQGTYNEQFF. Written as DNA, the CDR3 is TGCGCCAGCAGCCAAGCGGGACAGGGGACCTACAATGAGCAGTTCTTC.

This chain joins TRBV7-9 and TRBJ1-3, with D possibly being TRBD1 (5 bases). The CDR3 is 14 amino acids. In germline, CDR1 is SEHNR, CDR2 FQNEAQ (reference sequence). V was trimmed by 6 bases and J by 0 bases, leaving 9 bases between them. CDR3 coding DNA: TGTGCCAGCAGTCTGACAGTCTCTGGAAACACCATATATTTT. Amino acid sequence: CASSLTVSGNTIYF. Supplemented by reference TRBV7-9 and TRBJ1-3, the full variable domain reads DTGVSQNPRHKITKRGQNVTFRCDPISEHNRLYWYRQTLGQGPEFLTYFQNEAQLEKSRLLSDRFSAERPKGSFSTLEIQRTEQGDSAMYLCASSLTVSGNTIYFGEGSWLTVV.

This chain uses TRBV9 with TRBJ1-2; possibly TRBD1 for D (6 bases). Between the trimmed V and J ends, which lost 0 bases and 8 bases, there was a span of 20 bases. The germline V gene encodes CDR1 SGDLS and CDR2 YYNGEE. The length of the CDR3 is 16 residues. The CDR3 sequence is CASSVDISDRPGGYTF. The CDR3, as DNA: TGTGCCAGCAGCGTAGATATTTCCGACAGGCCAGGGGGCTACACCTTC.

The CDR3 sequence is CASSLNSGGGSGYTF. CDR3 sequence (DNA): TGTGCCAGTAGCCTTAACTCCGGGGGGGGAAGTGGCTACACCTTC. The chain uses TRBV19 and TRBJ1-2, with D possibly being TRBD1 (5 bases). The CDR3 totals 15 residues. CDR1 and CDR2 from the germline V gene are LNHDA and SQIVND (reference sequence). V lost 6 bases, J lost 7 bases, and 21 bases lay in between.

The CDR3 loop reads CASSQEWTGSSGNTIYF. CDR3 DNA: TGTGCCAGCAGCCAAGAGTGGACAGGAAGCTCTGGAAACACCATATATTTT. V gene TRBV4-2 combines with J gene TRBJ1-3, with TRBD1 identical over 7 bases. CDR3 size: 17 residues. Trimming took 0 bases from V and 0 from J; bases not matched to a gene: 5. Per the germline V gene, CDR1 is LGHNA and CDR2 is YNFKEQ.

The CDR3 DNA is TGTGCCAGCAGCCCTGAACTAGCAGCGCTAGATACGCAGTATTTT. It specifies CASSPELAALDTQYF. The chain recombines TRBV3-1 (or the pseudogene TRBV3-2) with TRBJ2-3, with D possibly TRBD2 on 6 matching bases. Between the trimmed V and J ends, which lost 4 bases and 5 bases, there was a span of 16 bases. This CDR3 has 15 amino acids. Germline V lookup: CDR1 LGHDT, CDR2 YNNKEL (reference sequence).

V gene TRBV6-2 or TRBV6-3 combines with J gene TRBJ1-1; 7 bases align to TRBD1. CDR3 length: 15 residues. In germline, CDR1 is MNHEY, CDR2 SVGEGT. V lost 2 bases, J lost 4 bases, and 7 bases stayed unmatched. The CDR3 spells CASSYPAGGRTEAFF. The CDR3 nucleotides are TGTGCCAGCAGTTACCCCGCAGGGGGACGCACTGAAGCTTTCTTT.

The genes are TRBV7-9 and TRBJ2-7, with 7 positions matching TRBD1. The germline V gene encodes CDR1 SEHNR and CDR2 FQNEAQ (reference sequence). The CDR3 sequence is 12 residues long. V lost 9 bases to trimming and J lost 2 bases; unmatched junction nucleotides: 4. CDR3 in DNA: TGTGCCAGTACAGGGGACACCTACGAGCAGTACTTC. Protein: CASTGDTYEQYF.

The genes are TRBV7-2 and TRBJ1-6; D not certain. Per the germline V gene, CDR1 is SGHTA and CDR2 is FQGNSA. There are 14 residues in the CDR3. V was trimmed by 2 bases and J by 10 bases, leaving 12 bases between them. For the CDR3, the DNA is TGTGCCAGCAGCTTATACCACGAGGGCTCACCCCTCCACTTT. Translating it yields CASSLYHEGSPLHF.

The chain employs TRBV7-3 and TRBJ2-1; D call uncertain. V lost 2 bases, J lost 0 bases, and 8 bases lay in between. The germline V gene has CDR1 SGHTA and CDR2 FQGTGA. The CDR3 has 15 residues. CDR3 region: CASSLLPDSYNEQFF. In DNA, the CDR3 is TGTGCCAGCAGCTTACTTCCAGACTCCTACAATGAGCAGTTCTTC.

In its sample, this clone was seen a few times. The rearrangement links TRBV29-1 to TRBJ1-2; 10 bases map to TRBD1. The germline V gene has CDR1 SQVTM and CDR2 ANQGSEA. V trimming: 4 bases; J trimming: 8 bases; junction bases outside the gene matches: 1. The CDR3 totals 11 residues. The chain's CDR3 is CSVGDRGGYTF. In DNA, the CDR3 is TGCAGCGTTGGGGACAGGGGCGGCTACACCTTC.

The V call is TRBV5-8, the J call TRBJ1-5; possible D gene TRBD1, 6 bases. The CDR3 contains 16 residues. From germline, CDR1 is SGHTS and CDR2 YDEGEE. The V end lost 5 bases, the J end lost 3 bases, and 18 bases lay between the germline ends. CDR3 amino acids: CASRALPGQINQPQHF. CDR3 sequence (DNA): TGTGCCAGCAGGGCTCTGCCGGGACAAATCAATCAGCCCCAGCATTTT.